This TCR beta chain is drawn from a study of cytomegalovirus exposure and HLA in healthy donors. Study-wide results and limits: After further analysis at a later stage, around 17,000 TCR beta sequences were associated with HLA alleles at 0.05 false discovery rate.

Regarding this clone: What it binds is not known.

60 Vbeta and 13 Jbeta primers were used in PCR. In the study's own analysis: About 9.9 million of the 60 million to 80 million unique TCR beta chains counted in a later analysis were shared. TCRdb's table, derived via immunoSEQ multiplex PCR, lists solely in-frame clones and lacks some. The V and J calls and the clone size are those of that table, but D and trimming were determined from the DNA. The table has about 76,000 clones, roughly two thirds seen once; the top ten hold roughly 5.2%. The receptor comes from a man in his 60s in good health and CMV-seropositive. What was sequenced was PBMCs.

The CDR3 DNA follows: TGTGCCAGCAGTTCCGGGACATACATCACAGATACGCAGTATTTT. Its translation is CASSSGTYITDTQYF. The J gene is TRBJ2-3, the V gene TRBV27; the D gene is possibly TRBD1 (6 bases). The V end lost 4 bases, the J end lost 2 bases, and 13 bases lay between the germline ends. Germline CDR1 reads MNHEY; CDR2 reads SMNVEV (reference sequence). This CDR3 has 15 amino acids.